This TCR beta chain is drawn from a study of T cells in Graves' hyperthyroidism and ophthalmopathy. There are many counts of this clonotype. The CDR3 sequence is 14 residues long. Trimming cost V 5 bases and J 7 bases; bases outside gene matches: 7. Germline V gene data show CDR1 as SGHTA and CDR2 as FQGNSA. RNA transcripts provided the source from which TCR beta CDR3 regions were amplified. TCR CDR3 regions were first amplified by RT-PCR with HTBI primers. TCRdb re-called the multiplex PCR reads with MiXCR, one entry per CDR3 protein. Of 730,000 or so distinct CDR3 sequences listed, about 17% were seen once; the top ten hold 16%.

The chain employs TRBV7-2 and TRBJ1-4; 7 bases are shared with TRBD1. The specimen was blood. The receptor was isolated from a woman in her forties or fifties with Graves' hyperthyroidism that later progressed to Graves' ophthalmopathy. This CDR3 reads CASSQTGAGEKLFF. The CDR3 bases are TGTGCCAGCAGCCAAACAGGGGCCGGTGAAAAACTGTTTTTT.